A selection of T cell receptor beta chains follows, all from one sample in a study of blood T cells in healthy people across ages. TCRdb analysed the 5' RACE reads with MiXCR anew, one entry per CDR3 protein. The table lists fewer than 2 million distinct CDR3 sequences, roughly 43% of them singletons, with around 23% in the top ten. The sequenced sample consisted of blood. The source of these receptors is a human donor in good health. Both conserved end residues are part of each CDR3. The D gene is left open where the match is weak. Clone size is given for some rows only: seen once, a few or many times, or a class if the clone is expanded.

D gene	clone size	V gene	J gene	CDR3 DNA	CDR3 protein
.	.	TRBV25-1	TRBJ2-3	TGTGCCAGCAGTGAATTCGGCACAGATACGCAGTATTTT	CASSEFGTDTQYF
.	.	TRBV15	TRBJ1-1	TGTGCCACCAGCAGCCACAGGTTTGAAACTTTCTTT	CATSSHRFETFF
TRBD2	.	TRBV20-1	TRBJ2-1	TGCAGCATAGCGGGGAGCTCCTACAATGAGCAGTTCTTC	CSIAGSSYNEQFF
.	many	TRBV5-1	TRBJ2-7	TGCGCCAGCAGCTTGGGATCAGGGTTTCCTGCCTACGAGCAGTACTTC	CASSLGSGFPAYEQYF
.	.	TRBV20-1	TRBJ2-5	TGCAGTGCTAGAGATGTGGGACCCCAAGAGACCCAGTACTTC	CSARDVGPQETQYF
.	.	TRBV5-1	TRBJ2-1	TGCGCCAGCAGCCCGCACGGCGACGGGGATGAGCAGTTCTTC	CASSPHGDGDEQFF
.	few	TRBV7-2	TRBJ1-4	TGTGCCAGCAGCTTAGTCCCCGGGGACCGAGGGGAAAAACTGTTTTTT	CASSLVPGDRGEKLFF
.	.	TRBV6-1	TRBJ1-6	TGTGCCAGCAGTGATGGTATACTAAGCTCCTATAATTCACCCCTCCACTTT	CASSDGILSSYNSPLHF
.	.	TRBV2	TRBJ2-5	TGTGCCTGCAGTACCCGCGAGGGTGAGACCCAGTACTTC	CACSTREGETQYF
TRBD2	.	TRBV5-5	TRBJ2-5	TGTGCCAGCAGCTTGGCCTTACTAGCGCCGGGAAAAGAGACCCAGTACTTC	CASSLALLAPGKETQYF
.	.	TRBV5-1	TRBJ2-1	TGCGCCAGCAGCTTCTCGATTTCGTCGGGGGGCCCATCTTACAATGAGCAGTTCTTC	CASSFSISSGGPSYNEQFF
.	few	TRBV20-1	TRBJ1-5	TGCAGTGCGCTCCGGGACACCCTAAATCAGCCCCAGCATTTT	CSALRDTLNQPQHF
TRBD2	.	TRBV20-1	TRBJ2-3	TGCAGTGCTAGCAGAACGGCTAGCGGGGGGACAGATACGCAGTATTTT	CSASRTASGGTDTQYF
.	.	TRBV4-3	TRBJ2-1	TGCGCCAGCAGCCAACCACTAGGGGATGAGCAGTTCTTC	CASSQPLGDEQFF
.	few	TRBV10-3	TRBJ2-7	TGTACCATCAGTGACCAGGGGATCGCCCTCTCCTACGAGCAGTACTTC	CTISDQGIALSYEQYF
.	.	TRBV9	TRBJ1-1	TGTGCCAGCAGCCCCCGGGGGGGATCCAGCACTGAAGCTTTCTTT	CASSPRGGSSTEAFF
.	.	TRBV12-3/TRBV12-4	TRBJ2-5	TGTGCCAGCAGTTTGAGTTCTTTAGAGACCCAGTACTTC	CASSLSSLETQYF
.	.	TRBV6-2/TRBV6-3	TRBJ2-1	TGTGCCAGCAGACGACCGGGACAAGGCGCCTACAATGAGCAGTTCTTC	CASRRPGQGAYNEQFF
TRBD1	many	TRBV2	TRBJ2-7	TGTGCCAGCAGCGAGACAGGGTCCTACGAGCAGTACTTC	CASSETGSYEQYF
TRBD1	.	TRBV7-2	TRBJ1-2	TGTGCCAGCAGCCAATGGGACAGGAGCAACTATGGCTACACCTTC	CASSQWDRSNYGYTF
TRBD1	.	TRBV7-9	TRBJ2-1	TGTGCCAGCAGCTCCCAGGGGCAGGGGGCATCGAGTAATGAGCAGTTCTTC	CASSSQGQGASSNEQFF
TRBD1	few	TRBV7-2	TRBJ1-2	TGTGCCAGCAGCTTAGATGGGACAGAGAACTATGGCTACACCTTC	CASSLDGTENYGYTF
TRBD2	.	TRBV7-6	TRBJ2-5	TGTGCCAGCAGCCTTAGCGGGAGTAGCGGGGGTGAGACCCAGTACTTC	CASSLSGSSGGETQYF
TRBD1	.	TRBV20-1	TRBJ1-5	TGCAGTGCTAGAGATCTGATAGGGGACAGGGATTATCAGCCCCAGCATTTT	CSARDLIGDRDYQPQHF
TRBD1	few	TRBV24-1	TRBJ2-3	TGTGCCACCAGTGATAGGAACGAGACAGGGAACACAGATACGCAGTATTTT	CATSDRNETGNTDTQYF
.	few	TRBV5-1	TRBJ2-3	TGCGCCAGCAGCCCGAGGGGGGGGGCCGCAGATACGCAGTATTTT	CASSPRGGAADTQYF
.	.	TRBV11-1	TRBJ1-1	TGTGCCAGCAGCCCGGGGATAGGGGACACGGAAGAAGCTTTCTTT	CASSPGIGDTEEAFF
TRBD1	.	TRBV6-1	TRBJ2-5	TGTGCCAGCTCACCAGGGACAGCCCTTCAAGAGACCCGGTACTTC	CASSPGTALQETRYF
TRBD2	.	TRBV7-6	TRBJ2-2	TGTGCCAGCAGCTTAGAGGCCCTAGCGGGGGTCACCGGGGAGCTGTTTTTT	CASSLEALAGVTGELFF
.	few	TRBV6-1	TRBJ2-7	TGTGCCAGCAGTGAACTGAATGGGGCTAGCTCCTACGAGCAGTACTTC	CASSELNGASSYEQYF
.	few	TRBV6-6	TRBJ1-2	TGTGCCAGCAGTCTACCACTACAGGGCCAGGGCTACACCTTC	CASSLPLQGQGYTF
.	.	TRBV5-1	TRBJ1-1	TGCGCCACCGCCGTAGACCCTAATGACGCTGAAGCTTTCTTT	CATAVDPNDAEAFF
.	.	TRBV7-8	TRBJ1-1	TGTGCCAGCAGCTTGAGACAGGTTAACCTTGGCACTGAAGCTTTCTTT	CASSLRQVNLGTEAFF
TRBD1	.	TRBV6-2/TRBV6-3	TRBJ1-5	TGTGCCAGCAGTTACCGGCTCAGGGGGAACGCCCATCAGCCCCAGCATTTT	CASSYRLRGNAHQPQHF
.	few	TRBV3-1	TRBJ2-1	TGTGCCAGCAGCCAAGGAGGAGGGGGGCTAGCCTACAATGAGCAGTTCTTC	CASSQGGGGLAYNEQFF
.	many	TRBV7-3	TRBJ2-4	TGTGCCAGCAGCTTATACGGATCAGCCAAAAACATTCAGTACTTC	CASSLYGSAKNIQYF
.	few	TRBV7-2	TRBJ2-1	TGTGCCAGCAGCTTAGTCTTCCATCAGGGGTCAAGCTCCTACAATGAGCAGTTCTTC	CASSLVFHQGSSSYNEQFF
.	.	TRBV12-3/TRBV12-4	TRBJ2-7	TGTGCCAGCTCCCCGGCGCGACCCTCCTACGAGCAGTACTTC	CASSPARPSYEQYF
.	few	TRBV7-2	TRBJ2-1	TGTGCCAGCAGCTTACGTTCTAGCTGGCATGAGCAGTTCTTC	CASSLRSSWHEQFF
.	.	TRBV7-2	TRBJ2-1	TGTGCCAGCAGCTTAACCGTGTACAGGGCGGTTCGGGGTGAGCAGTTCTTC	CASSLTVYRAVRGEQFF
TRBD2	.	TRBV12-3/TRBV12-4	TRBJ2-3	TGTGCCAGCAGTTTTGGGCGGGGGGCCACAGATACGCAGTATTTT	CASSFGRGATDTQYF
TRBD2	.	TRBV5-1	TRBJ2-3	TGCGCCAGCAGCTTCCTAGCGGGGTTAGCGGAAGATACGCAGTATTTT	CASSFLAGLAEDTQYF
.	many	TRBV7-6	TRBJ2-3	TGCGCCAGCAGCTTGGCCAAAGATACGCAGTATTTT	CASSLAKDTQYF
.	.	TRBV5-1	TRBJ2-7	TGCACCAGCAGCTTGGTATCCATTTTGGGGGGAGAGCAGTACTTC	CTSSLVSILGGEQYF
.	.	TRBV15	TRBJ1-1	TGTGCCACCAGTGAGGCTTTGGGATACACTGAAGCTTTCTTT	CATSEALGYTEAFF